Shown below are 14 T cell receptor beta chains from a single sample sequenced in a study of T-cell reconstitution after alpha-beta-depleted transplantation in children. A library of TCRbeta sequences, prepared with unique molecular identifiers, was generated. A single record per CDR3 protein comes from TCRdb applying MiXCR to the PCR reads. Here the sample spans about 980,000 distinct CDR3 sequences, roughly 29% being singletons. The sequencing here drew on PBMCs, mostly from graft donor cells, taken 360 days after TCRalphabeta/CD19-depleted stem cell transplant. The receptors were sampled from a boy under two years old who had a stem cell transplant for SCID, so the T cells may come from the graft donor.

In this sample, this clonotype turned up a few times. This rearrangement joins TRBV7-3 to TRBJ2-5; D ambiguous. CDR3 size: 15 residues. The germline V gene has CDR1 SGHTA and CDR2 FQGTGA. The ends were cut back, 3 bases at V and 5 bases at J, with 16 bases in the middle. CDR3 region: CASSFGGGRMETQYF. For the CDR3, the DNA is TGTGCCAGCAGCTTCGGTGGCGGTCGGATGGAGACCCAGTACTTC.

The rearrangement uses TRBV18 and TRBJ1-2, with D unresolved. This CDR3 contains 14 residues. The germline V gene encodes CDR1 KGHSH and CDR2 LQKENI. Trimming took 6 bases from V and 0 from J, leaving 11 bases between them. The CDR3 reads CASSPSGANYGYTF. The CDR3 DNA follows: TGTGCCAGCTCCCCGTCCGGCGCTAACTATGGCTACACCTTC.

A few counts support this clonotype. V gene TRBV5-1 combines with J gene TRBJ2-1, with 7 bases fitting TRBD2. Germline V gene sequence: CDR1 SGHRS, CDR2 YFSETQ. This CDR3 spans 16 amino acids. J lost 1 base, V lost 4 bases, and 8 bases had no gene match. The CDR3 nucleotides are TGCGCCAGCAGCGACGGCGGGGGTAGTTCCTACAATGAGCAGTTCTTC. It translates to CASSDGGGSSYNEQFF. Filled out from reference TRBV5-1 and TRBJ2-1, the complete variable domain reads KAGVTQTPRYLIKTRGQQVTLSCSPISGHRSVSWYQQTPGQGLQFLFEYFSETQRNKGNFPGRFSGRQFSNSRSEMNVSTLELGDSALYLCASSDGGGSSYNEQFFGPGTRLTVL.

The rearrangement links TRBV12-3 or TRBV12-4 to TRBJ2-5; D is perhaps TRBD1 (5 bases). V was shortened by 4 bases and J by 5 bases, with 17 bases between the two germline ends. The CDR3 is 15 residues long. CDR3 DNA: TGTGCCAGCAGTTCCTTCTCGACAGTCGCGGAGACCCAGTACTTC. As protein: CASSSFSTVAETQYF.

The rearrangement uses TRBV4-1 and TRBJ1-1; D gene uncertain. CDR3 length equals 14 residues. V lost 4 bases and J 5 bases, leaving 14 bases between the germline ends. Germline V gene lookup returns CDR1 MGHRA and CDR2 YSYEKL. CDR3: CASSRGSPRTEAFF. In nucleotides, the CDR3 is TGCGCCAGCAGCCGAGGGAGTCCTCGGACTGAAGCTTTCTTT.

V and J are TRBV5-1 and TRBJ2-1; 9 bases match TRBD1. The CDR3 runs 18 residues. CDR1 and CDR2 from the germline V gene are SGHRS and YFSETQ. V dropped 0 bases and J dropped 5; count of bases not matched to a gene: 12. The CDR3 DNA reads as TGCGCCAGCAGCTTGGGGTACCGCACAGGGGGCGCAGACAATGAGCAGTTCTTC. Protein product: CASSLGYRTGGADNEQFF. The entire variable domain, with the rest obtained from reference TRBV5-1 and TRBJ2-1, is as follows: KAGVTQTPRYLIKTRGQQVTLSCSPISGHRSVSWYQQTPGQGLQFLFEYFSETQRNKGNFPGRFSGRQFSNSRSEMNVSTLELGDSALYLCASSLGYRTGGADNEQFFGPGTRLTVL.

This clonotype was seen once. V and J are TRBV12-3 or TRBV12-4 and TRBJ2-5; D gene uncertain. There are 14 residues in the CDR3. V lost 2 bases and J 5 bases, leaving 12 bases between the germline ends. The CDR3 bases are TGTGCCAGCAGTTTAAAGGGTAGGACGGAGACCCAGTACTTC. It codes for CASSLKGRTETQYF.

The table lists this clonotype with a few counts. The V gene is TRBV12-3 or TRBV12-4, the J gene TRBJ2-1; weak D call: TRBD2 (6 bases). There are 15 residues in the CDR3. V lost 3 bases, J lost 7 bases, and 16 bases lay in between. CDR3 region: CASSFRRDLKNEQFF. CDR3 bases: TGTGCCAGCAGTTTTCGGAGGGATTTGAAAAATGAGCAGTTCTTC.

This clonotype came up a few times. The chain recombines TRBV10-3 with TRBJ2-1; D may match TRBD1 or TRBD2 (6 bases each). V was pared by 10 bases and J by 4 bases, with 17 bases between. The germline gives CDR1 ENHRY, CDR2 SYGVKD. The CDR3 loop spans 14 amino acids. CDR3 loop: CATAWGAPYNEQFF. The CDR3 DNA follows: TGTGCCACCGCATGGGGGGCCCCTTACAATGAGCAGTTCTTC.

This clonotype showed up just a few times. The gene calls are TRBV5-6 and TRBJ1-2; no firm D call. The CDR3 has 15 residues. The V gene's germline CDR1 is SGHDT and CDR2 YYEEEE. V was shortened by 2 bases and J by 4 bases, with 15 bases between the two germline ends. This CDR3 is CASSFLGVEGYGYTF. CDR3 nucleotide sequence: TGTGCCAGCAGCTTTTTGGGCGTGGAAGGCTATGGCTACACCTTC.

This clonotype was counted a single time. The gene calls are TRBV5-1 and TRBJ2-4; 10 nucleotides agree with TRBD1. J lost 7 bases, V lost 5 bases, and 6 bases had no gene match. The length of the CDR3 is 14 residues. Germline V gene lookup returns CDR1 SGHRS and CDR2 YFSETQ. CDR3 protein: CASRTTGGSNIQYF. The CDR3, as DNA: TGCGCCAGCAGAACGACAGGGGGCTCTAACATTCAGTACTTC.

This clonotype was seen a handful of times. CDR3 protein: CAWSVRVGYTF. CDR3 DNA: TGTGCCTGGAGTGTACGGGTTGGCTACACCTTC. The J gene is TRBJ1-2, the V gene TRBV30, with unresolved D. Germline V gene sequence: CDR1 GTSNPN, CDR2 SVGIG (reference sequence). The V end lost 0 bases, the J end lost 7 bases, and 6 bases lay between the germline ends. The CDR3 has 11 residues.

The chain couples TRBV7-8 to TRBJ2-2; tentative D call: TRBD2 (5 bases). The CDR3 is 17 amino acids. The germline CDR1 and CDR2 sequences are SGHVS and FQNEAQ. The V end lost 0 bases, the J end lost 1 base, and 12 bases lay between the germline ends. The CDR3 coding sequence is TGTGCCAGCAGCTTAGCGCGAGGGCAGCTGAACACCGGGGAGCTGTTTTTT. This encodes CASSLARGQLNTGELFF.

This clonotype came up a few times. The chain employs TRBV5-1 and TRBJ2-1; 9 positions agree with TRBD2. The V segment lost 2 bases and the J segment 0 bases; nucleotides outside the gene matches: 12. Germline V CDR1 and CDR2: SGHRS, YFSETQ. The CDR3 covers 19 residues. CDR3 coding DNA: TGCGCCAGCAGCTTCGGACTAGCGCTAGAGCCCCCCTCCTACAATGAGCAGTTCTTC. Protein sequence: CASSFGLALEPPSYNEQFF.